Below, 29 T cell receptor beta chains from the same sample are listed, as sequenced in a study of cytomegalovirus exposure and HLA in healthy donors. The PCR ran on 60 Vbeta and 13 Jbeta primers. Generated by immunoSEQ multiplex PCR, the TCRdb table keeps only in-frame clones and is missing some. The table lists 150,000 to 200,000 clones. Sequenced sample: PBMCs. The receptors stem from a woman between 55 and 75 years old in good health and CMV-seronegative.

V gene TRBV2 combines with J gene TRBJ2-5; D gene ambiguous. Per the germline V gene, CDR1 is SNHLY and CDR2 is FYNNEI. This CDR3 region has 11 residues. Trimming shortened V by 6 bases and J by 2 bases, and 4 bases separated the two germline ends. The DNA for the CDR3 is TGTGCCAGCAGGACACAAGAGACCCAGTACTTC. Protein sequence: CASRTQETQYF.

The gene calls are TRBV7-6 and TRBJ2-2; 10 bases are a match to TRBD2. V gave up 7 bases and J gave up 2 bases; unmatched junction bases: 13. CDR1 SGHVS and CDR2 FNYEAQ come from the germline V gene. The CDR3 contains 18 residues. The CDR3 nucleotides read TGTGCCAGCACCTACAAAGGAAGCGGGGGGGCCAACACCGGGGAGCTGTTTTTT. As protein: CASTYKGSGGANTGELFF.

V gene TRBV27 combines with J gene TRBJ2-7, with TRBD1 as a possible D gene (6 bases). V lost 4 bases to trimming and J lost 5 bases, with 12 bases between them. This CDR3 has 13 residues. Germline V gene sequence: CDR1 MNHEY, CDR2 SMNVEV (reference sequence). CDR3 protein: CASSSGERDEQYF. The CDR3 nucleotides are TGTGCCAGCAGTTCAGGGGAGCGCGACGAGCAGTACTTC.

The rearrangement links TRBV5-1 to TRBJ2-2, with 7 nucleotides matching TRBD1. The CDR3 runs to 16 residues. V was pared by 3 bases and J by 0 bases, with 5 bases of the junction left unmatched. The germline V gene has CDR1 SGHRS and CDR2 YFSETQ. The CDR3 region has the DNA TGCGCCAGCAGCTGGGCACAGGGGCCGAACACCGGGGAGCTGTTTTTT. Translated, it gives CASSWAQGPNTGELFF.

In nucleotides, the CDR3 is TGTGCCAGCAGGCGGGTGGCCGGGGAGCTGTTTTTT. It specifies CASRRVAGELFF. This sequence joins TRBV6-1 and TRBJ2-2; D is possibly TRBD2 (5 bases). The V gene lost 6 bases and the J gene lost 6 bases, with 8 bases spanning the gap. CDR1 and CDR2 (germline): MNHNS, SASEGT. The CDR3 contains 12 residues.

The chain recombines TRBV10-1 with TRBJ2-2; TRBD1 agrees at 10 bases. V was pared by 3 bases and J by 0 bases, with 1 base of the junction left unmatched. This CDR3 has 16 amino acids. Germline CDR1 WNHNN, CDR2 SYGVQD (reference sequence). CDR3: CASSDGQGANTGELFF. The CDR3 DNA reads as TGCGCCAGCAGTGATGGACAGGGGGCGAACACCGGGGAGCTGTTTTTT.

V and J are TRBV19 and TRBJ2-2; 7 positions agree with TRBD2. The CDR3 totals 18 residues. CDR1 LNHDA and CDR2 SQIVND come from the germline V gene (reference sequence). The ends lost 3 bases at V and 5 bases at J; junction bases unmatched: 15. Here the CDR3 reads CASSIGWGEGRRTGELFF. The CDR3 DNA is TGTGCCAGTAGTATTGGCTGGGGGGAGGGAAGGAGGACCGGGGAGCTGTTTTTT. Full variable domain (remainder filled in from reference TRBV19 and TRBJ2-2): DGGITQSPKYLFRKEGQNVTLSCEQNLNHDAMYWYRQDPGQGLRLIYYSQIVNDFQKGDIAEGYSVSREKKESFPLTVTSAQKNPTAFYLCASSIGWGEGRRTGELFFGEGSRLTVL.

The V and J genes are TRBV7-2 and TRBJ1-2, with TRBD1 matching 8 bases. Germline CDR1 SGHTA, CDR2 FQGNSA. The CDR3 spans 15 residues. V lost 5 bases to trimming and J lost 6 bases; unmatched junction nucleotides: 11. The CDR3 is CASSRNQGALNGYTF. CDR3 sequence (DNA): TGTGCCAGCAGCCGAAATCAGGGGGCACTTAATGGCTACACCTTC.

This chain links TRBV5-1 with TRBJ2-5, with TRBD2 matching over 8 bases. The germline V gene encodes CDR1 SGHRS and CDR2 YFSETQ. Trimming took 3 bases from V and 4 from J; bases not matched to a gene: 8. There are 15 residues in the CDR3. CDR3 residues: CASSSWAGGAETQYF. CDR3 nucleotides: TGCGCCAGCAGCTCATGGGCGGGAGGTGCAGAGACCCAGTACTTC.

The V call is TRBV7-8, the J call TRBJ2-7; D is perhaps TRBD2 (6 bases). Trimming removed 5 bases from V and 3 bases from J, with 20 bases in between. The germline gives CDR1 SGHVS, CDR2 FQNEAQ. The CDR3 consists of 16 residues. DNA for the CDR3: TGTGCCAGCAGCATAACCCGGGACCCGGGAGTCTACGAGCAGTACTTC. The encoded protein is CASSITRDPGVYEQYF.

The rearrangement uses TRBV6-6 and TRBJ1-4, with D possibly being TRBD1 (6 bases). This CDR3 comprises 14 residues. Trimming removed 2 bases at V and 8 bases at J, with 12 bases between. Germline-derived CDR1 and CDR2 are MNHNY and SVGAGI (reference sequence). Here the CDR3 reads CASSYAGAGEKLFF. The CDR3 DNA reads as TGTGCCAGCAGTTACGCAGGGGCCGGAGAAAAACTGTTTTTT.

This chain links TRBV5-1 with TRBJ2-1; tentatively, D is TRBD2 (7 bases). This CDR3 region has 16 residues. V was pared by 4 bases and J by 2 bases, with 16 bases between. CDR1 is SGHRS and CDR2 is YFSETQ in the germline V gene. CDR3 amino acids: CASSRGGVVAYNEQFF. CDR3 coding DNA: TGCGCCAGCAGCAGGGGGGGCGTCGTTGCCTACAATGAGCAGTTCTTC.

This chain links TRBV19 with TRBJ1-4; D is possibly TRBD1 (6 bases). Germline V CDR1 and CDR2: LNHDA, SQIVND (reference sequence). Trimming removed 5 bases at V and 8 bases at J, with 15 bases between. This CDR3 is 14 amino acids long. Written as DNA, the CDR3 is TGTGCCAGTAGTCTTGGCAGGGGTGGGGAAAAACTGTTTTTT. This encodes CASSLGRGGEKLFF.

V and J are TRBV5-4 and TRBJ1-5; TRBD1 is a possible D gene (6 bases). V dropped 4 bases and J dropped 0 bases, with 11 bases sitting between them. Per germline, CDR1 SGHNT and CDR2 YYREEE (reference sequence). This CDR3 contains 15 residues. CDR3 bases: TGTGCCAGCAGCGTAGGGGGGGATAGCAATCAGCCCCAGCATTTT. This translates into CASSVGGDSNQPQHF.

The V and J genes are TRBV11-2 and TRBJ2-5; D is possibly TRBD1 (6 bases). Germline lookup yields CDR1 SGHAT and CDR2 FQNNGV. V gave up 0 bases and J gave up 5 bases, with 10 bases separating them. The CDR3 has 14 amino acids. Written as DNA, the CDR3 is TGTGCCAGCAGCTTAGATGGGCAGGGGGAGACCCAGTACTTC. It yields the protein CASSLDGQGETQYF.

The chain carries TRBV6-1 and TRBJ2-1; D is possibly TRBD1 (6 bases). This CDR3 region has 14 residues. V was trimmed by 5 bases and J by 2 bases, leaving 10 bases between them. Germline CDR1 and CDR2: MNHNS and SASEGT. The CDR3 DNA is TGTGCCAGCAGTTCTGACAGGACCTACAATGAGCAGTTCTTC. It translates to CASSSDRTYNEQFF.

V and J are TRBV27 and TRBJ2-7; maybe TRBD1 (6 bases). Trimming cost V 4 bases and J 0 bases, with 13 bases left between them. The germline V gene encodes CDR1 MNHEY and CDR2 SMNVEV (reference sequence). This CDR3 is built from 15 residues. The CDR3 protein is CASSSRQAASYEQYF. CDR3 sequence (DNA): TGTGCCAGCAGTTCGCGACAGGCGGCCTCCTACGAGCAGTACTTC.

The chain has TRBV15 and TRBJ2-5, with 8 bases identical to TRBD1. The CDR3 is 15 residues long. V gave up 5 bases and J gave up 4 bases; unmatched junction bases: 9. The germline gives CDR1 LNHNV, CDR2 YYDKDF (reference sequence). CDR3 residues: CATSAWTGRGETQYF. The CDR3 DNA sequence: TGTGCCACCAGCGCTTGGACAGGGCGAGGAGAGACCCAGTACTTC.

The chain employs TRBV15 and TRBJ1-2, with D perhaps TRBD1 (6 bases). Trimming shortened V by 1 base and J by 1 base, and 10 bases separated the two germline ends. Germline V CDR1 and CDR2: LNHNV, YYDKDF (reference sequence). The CDR3 loop spans 15 amino acids. DNA of the CDR3: TGTGCCACCAGCAGAGTGGGGGCGGGTAACTATGGCTACACCTTC. Translation gives CATSRVGAGNYGYTF.

The rearrangement uses TRBV30 and TRBJ2-7, with D uncertain. The CDR3 has 14 amino acids. Germline V gives CDR1 GTSNPN, CDR2 SVGIG (reference sequence). V lost 0 bases, J lost 4 bases, and 13 bases lay in between. The chain's CDR3 is CAWSVLGLVYEQYF. CDR3 nucleotides: TGTGCCTGGAGTGTACTTGGTTTGGTATACGAGCAGTACTTC.

The rearrangement joins TRBV6-5 to TRBJ2-3; possible D gene TRBD2, 5 bases. The germline V gene encodes CDR1 MNHEY and CDR2 SVGAGI. Trimming cost V 0 bases and J 4 bases, with 14 bases left between them. This CDR3 region has 16 residues. CDR3 coding DNA: TGTGCCAGCAGTTACTCGGAGTCCGGACTCGCAGATACGCAGTATTTT. Translation gives CASSYSESGLADTQYF.

CDR3 sequence (DNA): TGTGCCACCAGCAGAGCCGTTGGGACAGGGGAAAAGGGCTACACCTTC. As protein: CATSRAVGTGEKGYTF. The rearrangement links TRBV15 to TRBJ1-2; 10 bases line up with TRBD1. The CDR3 sequence is 16 residues long. V shed 1 base and J 8 bases; nucleotides not matched to a gene: 10. Germline V gene lookup returns CDR1 LNHNV and CDR2 YYDKDF (reference sequence).

The rearrangement joins TRBV7-2 to TRBJ2-7; 7 bases fit TRBD1. Germline V gene lookup returns CDR1 SGHTA and CDR2 FQGNSA. After removal of 5 bases from V and 0 bases from J, the junction contained 7 bases not matched to a gene. This CDR3 contains 15 residues. The CDR3 region has the DNA TGTGCCAGCAGCCATCCAGGGGGATACTCCTACGAGCAGTACTTC. Residues: CASSHPGGYSYEQYF.

The V gene is TRBV19, the J gene TRBJ2-7, with D possibly matching TRBD2 (5 bases). V was trimmed by 4 bases and J by 2 bases, leaving 15 bases between them. Germline CDR1 LNHDA, CDR2 SQIVND (reference sequence). The CDR3 is 15 amino acids. The CDR3 loop reads CASSTSGLGAYEQYF. CDR3 bases: TGTGCCAGTAGTACTTCAGGACTCGGAGCCTACGAGCAGTACTTC.

The rearrangement links TRBV6-5 to TRBJ2-7; weak D call: TRBD1 (6 bases). Trimming stripped 2 bases from V and 7 bases from J, with 15 bases between. From germline, CDR1 is MNHEY and CDR2 SVGAGI. This CDR3 has 14 residues. The CDR3 DNA sequence: TGTGCCAGCAGTTACCTTTGGGGGCGCCAGGAGCAGTACTTC. Amino acid sequence: CASSYLWGRQEQYF.

V gene TRBV19 combines with J gene TRBJ1-1; 9 nucleotides agree with TRBD1. The germline V gene encodes CDR1 LNHDA and CDR2 SQIVND (reference sequence). The CDR3 length is 14 residues. Trimming removed 6 bases from V and 5 bases from J; junction bases left unmatched: 7. The CDR3 DNA is TGTGCCAGTAGCGCGGGACAGGGAGGAACTGAAGCTTTCTTT. Translation: CASSAGQGGTEAFF.

This chain links TRBV25-1 with TRBJ2-5, with a tentative D call TRBD1 (6 bases). V lost 8 bases and J lost 5, with 15 bases in between. Germline values: CDR1 MGHDK, CDR2 SYGVNS. The CDR3 spans 13 residues. CDR3 DNA: TGTGCCAGCGCCTCAGGGGCAAGGGAGACCCAGTACTTC. It encodes CASASGARETQYF. Full variable domain (missing parts from reference TRBV25-1 and TRBJ2-5): EADIYQTPRYLVIGTGKKITLECSQTMGHDKMYWYQQDPGMELHLIHYSYGVNSTEKGDLSSESTVSRIRTEHFPLTLESARPSHTSQYLCASASGARETQYFGPGTRLLVL.

V usage is TRBV7-9 and J usage is TRBJ2-7, with 10 bases identical to TRBD1. Germline assignment: CDR1 SEHNR and CDR2 FQNEAQ (reference sequence). CDR3 length: 14 residues. J lost 5 bases, V lost 4 bases, and 5 bases had no gene match. The CDR3 is CASSSRTGGDEQYF. CDR3 DNA: TGTGCCAGCAGCTCGAGGACAGGGGGTGACGAGCAGTACTTC.

The DNA for the CDR3 is TGTGCCAGCAGCTTAGACAGGGGGGGAAAACTGTTTTTT. Translation gives CASSLDRGGKLFF. V gene TRBV13 combines with J gene TRBJ1-4; 8 nucleotides align to TRBD1. This CDR3 has 13 residues. Germline assignment: CDR1 PRHDT and CDR2 FYEKMQ (reference sequence). V lost 1 base, J lost 10 bases, and 2 bases stayed unmatched.